This is a list of T cell receptor beta chains from one sample in a study of PD-1 blockade in classical Hodgkin lymphoma. Method: immunoSEQ multiplex PCR; TCRdb's copy keeps in-frame clones and lacks some. The sample holds about 150,000 clones; about 81% are singletons and the top ten take approximately 9.6%. Source: peripheral blood mononuclear cells (PBMCs), taken before the second cycle of nivolumab. Every receptor here comes from a human donor with classical Hodgkin lymphoma. The CDR3 runs from the conserved cysteine through the conserved F or W. Fields, in order: D gene, J gene, clone size, V gene, CDR3 DNA, CDR3 protein. D genes are given only for firm matches. Not all rows give a size; the values are once, few, many and, for expanded clones, a class.

d_call: TRBD2; j_call: TRBJ2-1; clone_size: -; v_call: TRBV9; cdr3_nt: TGTGCCAGCAGCGCCCTAGCGGGGGGGGTGTACAATGAGCAGTTCTTC; cdr3_aa: CASSALAGGVYNEQFF
d_call: -; j_call: TRBJ2-7; clone_size: -; v_call: TRBV4-3; cdr3_nt: TGCGCCAGCAGTAAGAGGGCTACGGTTGGGTACTACGAGCAGTACTTC; cdr3_aa: CASSKRATVGYYEQYF
d_call: -; j_call: TRBJ2-1; clone_size: -; v_call: TRBV5-4; cdr3_nt: TGTGCCAGCAGCATACAGGTGGGGACGGGAGCTGAGCAGTTCTTC; cdr3_aa: CASSIQVGTGAEQFF
d_call: -; j_call: TRBJ2-7; clone_size: -; v_call: TRBV28; cdr3_nt: TGTGCCAGCAGTTTCCCCCTGGGGGCAGGGAGTTCCTACGAGCAGTACTTC; cdr3_aa: CASSFPLGAGSSYEQYF
d_call: -; j_call: TRBJ1-3; clone_size: -; v_call: TRBV7-9; cdr3_nt: TGTGCCAGCCGACCCGATTACAGGTCCTCTGGAAACACCATATATTTT; cdr3_aa: CASRPDYRSSGNTIYF
d_call: -; j_call: TRBJ1-2; clone_size: once; v_call: TRBV7-6; cdr3_nt: TGTGCCAGCAGCCCAAACAGGGACCGCAACTATGGCTACACCTTC; cdr3_aa: CASSPNRDRNYGYTF
d_call: -; j_call: TRBJ2-7; clone_size: few; v_call: TRBV5-1; cdr3_nt: TGTGCCAGCAGCTTGGGGGCAGGATTCTACGAGCAGTACTTC; cdr3_aa: CASSLGAGFYEQYF
d_call: -; j_call: TRBJ2-4; clone_size: -; v_call: TRBV19; cdr3_nt: TGTGCCAGTAGTCAGGGGCCGGAAGCCAAAAACATTCAGTACTTC; cdr3_aa: CASSQGPEAKNIQYF
d_call: -; j_call: TRBJ2-6; clone_size: -; v_call: TRBV5-6; cdr3_nt: TGTGCCAGCAGCCGGACGGGCTCTGGGGCCAACGTCCTGACTTTC; cdr3_aa: CASSRTGSGANVLTF
d_call: TRBD1; j_call: TRBJ1-6; clone_size: medium-sized; v_call: TRBV6-5; cdr3_nt: TGTGCCAGCAAATCCGGGACAGAGAATTCACCCCTCCACTTT; cdr3_aa: CASKSGTENSPLHF
d_call: TRBD2; j_call: TRBJ2-1; clone_size: -; v_call: TRBV7-3; cdr3_nt: TGTGCCAGCAGCCCGCTGGGGACTAGCGGAAGTAACAATGAGCAGTTCTTC; cdr3_aa: CASSPLGTSGSNNEQFF
d_call: -; j_call: TRBJ1-3; clone_size: -; v_call: TRBV30; cdr3_nt: TGTGCCTGGACCATAAAGAGGAGCTCTGGAAACACCATATATTTT; cdr3_aa: CAWTIKRSSGNTIYF
d_call: -; j_call: TRBJ2-7; clone_size: -; v_call: TRBV30; cdr3_nt: TGTGCCTGGAACCGGAACATGGGTCCCTACGAGCAGTACTTC; cdr3_aa: CAWNRNMGPYEQYF
d_call: TRBD2; j_call: TRBJ2-2; clone_size: few; v_call: TRBV7-3; cdr3_nt: TGTGCCAGCAGCTTAATGGGAGGGCCGATCACCGGGGAGCTGTTTTTT; cdr3_aa: CASSLMGGPITGELFF
d_call: TRBD2; j_call: TRBJ2-2; clone_size: few; v_call: TRBV2; cdr3_nt: TGTGCCAGCAGTTTAAAACTAGCGGGGGGGCTTACCGGGGAGCTGTTTTTT; cdr3_aa: CASSLKLAGGLTGELFF
d_call: -; j_call: TRBJ1-2; clone_size: -; v_call: TRBV18; cdr3_nt: TGTGCCAGCTCAGTACAGGGAAATAACTATGGCTACACCTTC; cdr3_aa: CASSVQGNNYGYTF
d_call: TRBD2; j_call: TRBJ2-1; clone_size: -; v_call: TRBV11-2; cdr3_nt: TGTGCCAGCAGCTACTTTGGGGGGACTAGCTCCTACAATGAGCAGTTCTTC; cdr3_aa: CASSYFGGTSSYNEQFF
d_call: -; j_call: TRBJ1-5; clone_size: -; v_call: TRBV9; cdr3_nt: TGTGCCAGCAGCGTAGCTGGCAGGGAAAATCAGCCCCAGCATTTT; cdr3_aa: CASSVAGRENQPQHF
d_call: -; j_call: TRBJ2-2; clone_size: -; v_call: TRBV5-1; cdr3_nt: TGCGCCAGCAGCTTGTCTGGGAGTTCGAACACCGGGGAGCTGTTTTTT; cdr3_aa: CASSLSGSSNTGELFF
d_call: TRBD1; j_call: TRBJ1-3; clone_size: -; v_call: TRBV7-2; cdr3_nt: TGTGCCAGCAGCAATAGGGGGCGTCGGGGAAACACCATATATTTT; cdr3_aa: CASSNRGRRGNTIYF
d_call: -; j_call: TRBJ1-2; clone_size: few; v_call: TRBV29-1; cdr3_nt: TGCAGCGCTGGGAATGGAGGGAGCTACACCTTC; cdr3_aa: CSAGNGGSYTF
d_call: TRBD1; j_call: TRBJ1-1; clone_size: -; v_call: TRBV10-1; cdr3_nt: TGCGCCAGTACCACAGACAGGGAGGACACTGAAGCTTTCTTT; cdr3_aa: CASTTDREDTEAFF
d_call: -; j_call: TRBJ1-5; clone_size: -; v_call: TRBV10-3; cdr3_nt: TGTGCCATTCAGGGTATCGGGGATCAGCCCCAGCATTTT; cdr3_aa: CAIQGIGDQPQHF
d_call: TRBD2; j_call: TRBJ2-2; clone_size: -; v_call: TRBV7-9; cdr3_nt: TGTGCCAGCAGCTTACAGACTAGCGGGAGGGCCTCCGCCGGGGAGCTGTTTTTT; cdr3_aa: CASSLQTSGRASAGELFF
d_call: -; j_call: TRBJ2-3; clone_size: -; v_call: TRBV10-3; cdr3_nt: TGTGCCATCAGCCCCGCGTCCACAGATACGCAGTATTTT; cdr3_aa: CAISPASTDTQYF
d_call: -; j_call: TRBJ2-1; clone_size: -; v_call: TRBV5-6; cdr3_nt: TGTGCCAGCAGCTGGGCAAGCTCCTACAATGAGCAGTTCTTC; cdr3_aa: CASSWASSYNEQFF
d_call: TRBD2; j_call: TRBJ2-1; clone_size: few; v_call: TRBV28; cdr3_nt: TGTGCCAGCAGAGTAGCGGGAGCCCAGAATGAGCAGTTCTTC; cdr3_aa: CASRVAGAQNEQFF
d_call: TRBD1; j_call: TRBJ2-3; clone_size: -; v_call: TRBV30; cdr3_nt: TGTGCCTGGAGTGTTGGACAGGGCTTAGATACGCAGTATTTT; cdr3_aa: CAWSVGQGLDTQYF
d_call: TRBD1; j_call: TRBJ1-1; clone_size: -; v_call: TRBV5-4; cdr3_nt: TGTGCCAGCAACTTCGGAGAGACAGGGTTGAACACTGAAGCTTTCTTT; cdr3_aa: CASNFGETGLNTEAFF
d_call: -; j_call: TRBJ1-5; clone_size: -; v_call: TRBV18; cdr3_nt: TGTGCCAGCTCACCCATGGATAGCAATCAGCCCCAGCATTTT; cdr3_aa: CASSPMDSNQPQHF
d_call: -; j_call: TRBJ1-1; clone_size: -; v_call: TRBV28; cdr3_nt: TGTGCCAGCAGTTTCGCTGTTGAAGCTTTCTTT; cdr3_aa: CASSFAVEAFF
d_call: TRBD2; j_call: TRBJ2-1; clone_size: once; v_call: TRBV5-1; cdr3_nt: TGCGCCAGCAGCTTGGAAGTTCGGACTAGCGGTTACAATGAGCAGTTCTTC; cdr3_aa: CASSLEVRTSGYNEQFF
d_call: -; j_call: TRBJ1-5; clone_size: -; v_call: TRBV19; cdr3_nt: TGTGCCAGTAGTATAGCTGTTTATAGCAATCAGCCCCAGCATTTT; cdr3_aa: CASSIAVYSNQPQHF
d_call: TRBD1; j_call: TRBJ1-1; clone_size: -; v_call: TRBV11-2; cdr3_nt: TGTGCCAGCAGCTTTATGAGACAGGGGGCATCTGAAGCTTTCTTT; cdr3_aa: CASSFMRQGASEAFF
d_call: TRBD2; j_call: TRBJ2-3; clone_size: few; v_call: TRBV10-3; cdr3_nt: TGTGCCATCAGTGCCCGGACTAGCGGGGGTGCAGATACGCAGTATTTT; cdr3_aa: CAISARTSGGADTQYF
d_call: -; j_call: TRBJ1-2; clone_size: -; v_call: TRBV9; cdr3_nt: TGTGCCAGCAGCGTAGATCAAGTCGGGGGCTACACCTTC; cdr3_aa: CASSVDQVGGYTF
d_call: TRBD2; j_call: TRBJ2-7; clone_size: -; v_call: TRBV11-2; cdr3_nt: TGTGCCAGCAGGTTTACTAGCGGGGGAATCTACGAGCAGTACTTC; cdr3_aa: CASRFTSGGIYEQYF
d_call: -; j_call: TRBJ1-2; clone_size: -; v_call: TRBV10-2; cdr3_nt: TGCGCCAGCACGGAGGGGGTGAACTATGGCTACACCTTC; cdr3_aa: CASTEGVNYGYTF
d_call: TRBD1; j_call: TRBJ1-2; clone_size: once; v_call: TRBV5-1; cdr3_nt: TGCGCCAGCAGCTTGGCGACAGGGGTCTATGGCTACACCTTC; cdr3_aa: CASSLATGVYGYTF
d_call: -; j_call: TRBJ2-6; clone_size: -; v_call: TRBV28; cdr3_nt: TGTGCCAGCAGTTTATTGGGTTTCTCTGGGGCCAACGTCCTGACTTTC; cdr3_aa: CASSLLGFSGANVLTF
d_call: TRBD2; j_call: TRBJ2-1; clone_size: -; v_call: TRBV6-5; cdr3_nt: TGTGCCAGCAGTTACTCGACTAGCGGGAAAGGCAATGAGCAGTTCTTC; cdr3_aa: CASSYSTSGKGNEQFF
d_call: TRBD2; j_call: TRBJ2-2; clone_size: -; v_call: TRBV9; cdr3_nt: TGTGCCAGCAGCGTTACTAGCGGGAAAGACACCGGGGAGCTGTTTTTT; cdr3_aa: CASSVTSGKDTGELFF
d_call: TRBD1; j_call: TRBJ2-2; clone_size: -; v_call: TRBV7-6; cdr3_nt: TGTGCCAGCAGCCCAGGGACAGCGAACACCGGGGAGCTGTTTTTT; cdr3_aa: CASSPGTANTGELFF
d_call: TRBD1; j_call: TRBJ2-5; clone_size: -; v_call: TRBV2; cdr3_nt: TGTGCCAGCAGTGCGGACAGGGGACAAGAGACCCAGTACTTC; cdr3_aa: CASSADRGQETQYF
d_call: -; j_call: TRBJ1-6; clone_size: -; v_call: TRBV5-1; cdr3_nt: TGCGCCAGCAGCTTGGTGGGCAGGTTTTATAATTCACCCCTCCACTTT; cdr3_aa: CASSLVGRFYNSPLHF
d_call: -; j_call: TRBJ1-6; clone_size: -; v_call: TRBV4-1; cdr3_nt: TGCGCCAGCAGCCAAGAGGAGGGGAATTCACCCCTCCACTTT; cdr3_aa: CASSQEEGNSPLHF
d_call: -; j_call: TRBJ2-7; clone_size: -; v_call: TRBV6-6; cdr3_nt: TGTGCCAGCAGGAGATGGAGTACCTACGAGCAGTACTTC; cdr3_aa: CASRRWSTYEQYF
d_call: TRBD1; j_call: TRBJ1-1; clone_size: -; v_call: TRBV30; cdr3_nt: TGTGCCTGGGCCGGACAGGGGTACACTGAAGCTTTCTTT; cdr3_aa: CAWAGQGYTEAFF
d_call: TRBD1; j_call: TRBJ1-2; clone_size: few; v_call: TRBV19; cdr3_nt: TGTGCCAGTAGCAAGACAGGGGGCCCTCTCTATGGCTACACCTTC; cdr3_aa: CASSKTGGPLYGYTF
d_call: -; j_call: TRBJ2-6; clone_size: -; v_call: TRBV7-2; cdr3_nt: TGTGCCAGCAGACTTTCTGGGGCCAACGTCCTGACTTTC; cdr3_aa: CASRLSGANVLTF
d_call: -; j_call: TRBJ2-1; clone_size: once; v_call: TRBV7-8; cdr3_nt: TGTGCCAGCAGCTTAATGGGGAGCTCCTACAATGAGCAGTTCTTC; cdr3_aa: CASSLMGSSYNEQFF
d_call: TRBD1; j_call: TRBJ1-1; clone_size: -; v_call: TRBV27; cdr3_nt: TGTGCCAGCAGTTTACTTGGGACAGCCGCTTTGAACACTGAAGCTTTCTTT; cdr3_aa: CASSLLGTAALNTEAFF
d_call: -; j_call: TRBJ1-4; clone_size: few; v_call: TRBV29-1; cdr3_nt: TGCAGCGCAGCTAATGAAAAACTGTTTTTT; cdr3_aa: CSAANEKLFF
d_call: TRBD2; j_call: TRBJ2-7; clone_size: -; v_call: TRBV10-3; cdr3_nt: TGTGCCATCAGTGAGTACGGGAGGGCCCCCGAGCAGTACTTC; cdr3_aa: CAISEYGRAPEQYF
d_call: TRBD1; j_call: TRBJ2-2; clone_size: -; v_call: TRBV4-3; cdr3_nt: TGCGCCAGCAGAAGCCTCGAAGGGACAGGGAGTACCGGGGAGCTGTTTTTT; cdr3_aa: CASRSLEGTGSTGELFF
d_call: TRBD1; j_call: TRBJ2-3; clone_size: once; v_call: TRBV9; cdr3_nt: TGTGCCAGCAGCGCAGCCTCTAGGACAGGGGGCACAGATACGCAGTATTTT; cdr3_aa: CASSAASRTGGTDTQYF
d_call: -; j_call: TRBJ2-4; clone_size: -; v_call: TRBV19; cdr3_nt: TGTGCCAGTAGGGGAGGATCCTCCAAAAACATTCAGTACTTC; cdr3_aa: CASRGGSSKNIQYF
d_call: TRBD2; j_call: TRBJ2-1; clone_size: few; v_call: TRBV14; cdr3_nt: TGTGCCAGCAGCCGCGGACTAGCGGGAGAAGTGCAGTTCTTC; cdr3_aa: CASSRGLAGEVQFF